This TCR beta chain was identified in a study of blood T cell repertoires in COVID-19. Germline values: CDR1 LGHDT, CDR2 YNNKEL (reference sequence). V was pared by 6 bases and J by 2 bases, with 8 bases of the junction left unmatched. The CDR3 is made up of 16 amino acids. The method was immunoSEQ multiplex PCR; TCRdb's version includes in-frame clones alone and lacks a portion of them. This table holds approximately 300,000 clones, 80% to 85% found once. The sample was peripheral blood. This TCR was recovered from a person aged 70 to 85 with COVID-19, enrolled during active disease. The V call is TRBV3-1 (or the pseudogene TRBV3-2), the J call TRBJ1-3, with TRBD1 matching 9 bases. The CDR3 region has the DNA TGTGCCAGCAGGCCACAAACAGGGGGCCCTGGAAACACCATATATTTT. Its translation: CASRPQTGGPGNTIYF.